This is a list of T cell receptor beta chains from one sample in a study of T cells in localized non-small cell lung cancer. Produced via immunoSEQ multiplex PCR; TCRdb's table is partial and in-frame only. The data contain more than 15,000 clones, approximately 85% of them singletons. The input for sequencing was peripheral blood, taken before any cancer treatment. Receptors were obtained from a male donor at least 60 years old with stage I lung adenocarcinoma. CDR3s include the opening cysteine and the closing phenylalanine or tryptophan. Fields, in order: CDR3 length, clone size, V gene, J gene, D gene, CDR3 DNA, CDR3 protein. The D gene is left open where the match is weak. Some rows mark clone size as missing; the rest say once, few, many or name a class of expanded clone.

>14|few|TRBV4-3|TRBJ2-2|.
TGCGCCAGCAGCCAAGATCTGGAGGGCGGGGAGCTGTTTTTT
CASSQDLEGGELFF
>16|.|TRBV5-6|TRBJ1-3|.
TGTGCCAGCAACCGTCTGAATGAAATCTCTGGAAACACCATATATTTT
CASNRLNEISGNTIYF
>15|.|TRBV9|TRBJ2-3|.
TGTGCCAGCAGCGGGGGACTCCCTGGGGCAGATACGCAGTATTTT
CASSGGLPGADTQYF
>12|.|TRBV6-6|TRBJ1-6|.
TGTGCCTCCCGGCCCCCGAATTCACCCCTCCACTTT
CASRPPNSPLHF
>16|.|TRBV9|TRBJ2-5|.
TGTGCCAGCAGCGACGGGAGTGAACTGTACCAAGAGACCCAGTACTTC
CASSDGSELYQETQYF
>14|.|TRBV6-5|TRBJ1-6|.
TGTGCCAGCAGCCCTGGGACGGCAAATTCACCCCTCCACTTT
CASSPGTANSPLHF
>15|once|TRBV28|TRBJ2-1|TRBD2
TGTGCCAGCAGTTTTGGTAGCGGGGAATATGCTGAGCAGTTCTTC
CASSFGSGEYAEQFF
>15|.|TRBV11-2|TRBJ2-7|TRBD1
TGTGCCAGCAGCTTAGATAGGGACAGGGACTACGAGCAGTACTTC
CASSLDRDRDYEQYF
>15|once|TRBV9|TRBJ2-2|.
TGTGCCAGCAGCGTAGAAGGCTTTTTGAGCGGGGAGCTGTTTTTT
CASSVEGFLSGELFF
>16|.|TRBV6-1|TRBJ2-1|TRBD1
TGTGCCAGCAGTGAAGCAAGGAGGCAGGGGGCCGGTGAGCAGTTCTTC
CASSEARRQGAGEQFF
>12|.|TRBV27|TRBJ2-7|.
TGTGCCAGCCAAAAAACGAGTTACGAGCAGTACTTC
CASQKTSYEQYF
>15|few|TRBV5-1|TRBJ2-3|.
TGCGCCAGCAGCTCAGGGACTGCTAGCACAGATACGCAGTATTTT
CASSSGTASTDTQYF
>14|.|TRBV6-5|TRBJ2-3|.
TGTGCCAGCAGTTACGGGGGACGCACAGATACGCAGTATTTT
CASSYGGRTDTQYF
>11|.|TRBV7-9|TRBJ1-2|.
TGTGCCAGTGACCTTAACTATGGCTACACCTTC
CASDLNYGYTF
>11|.|TRBV7-9|TRBJ2-2|.
TGTGCCAGCAGCTTAACCGGGGAGCTGTTTTTT
CASSLTGELFF
>13|once|TRBV4-1|TRBJ1-1|.
TGCGCCAGCAGCCGAGATGGGGGCACTGAAGCTTTCTTT
CASSRDGGTEAFF
>14|.|TRBV6-1|TRBJ1-4|TRBD1
TGTGCCAGCAGTGAGGGACAGGGTAATGAAAAACTGTTTTTT
CASSEGQGNEKLFF
>16|.|TRBV7-2|TRBJ1-1|.
TGTGCCAGCAGCTTAGGAATGGCTGAGGTTTTCCCTGAAGCTTTCTTT
CASSLGMAEVFPEAFF
>13|once|TRBV5-8|TRBJ2-2|.
TGTGCCAGCAGCTTGATAAGTGACGGGGAGCTGTTTTTT
CASSLISDGELFF
>14|.|TRBV5-6|TRBJ2-5|.
TGTGCCAGCAGCTTGGTAGGTAGCGGAGAGGCCCAGTACTTC
CASSLVGSGEAQYF
>18|.|TRBV15|TRBJ1-5|.
TGTGCCACCAGCAGAGATCGGTTGGATAGGGTGAGCAATCAGCCCCAGCATTTT
CATSRDRLDRVSNQPQHF
>10|.|TRBV6-6|TRBJ1-1|.
TGTGCCAGCAGTTCCACTGAAGCTTTCTTT
CASSSTEAFF
>16|.|TRBV4-2|TRBJ2-1|.
TGTGCCAGCAGCCAAGATACGGGGAGCTCCTACAATGAGCAGTTCTTC
CASSQDTGSSYNEQFF
>14|.|TRBV5-1|TRBJ1-4|TRBD1
TGCGCCAGCAGCCCGGACAGGGGTAGCGAAAAACTGTTTTTT
CASSPDRGSEKLFF
>12|.|TRBV30|TRBJ1-2|.
TGTGCCTGGAGTAAACACCGCTATGGCTACACCTTC
CAWSKHRYGYTF
>14|.|TRBV28|TRBJ1-3|.
TGTGCCAGCAGTCCCCCAGCAGGCCTAAGTACCATATATTTT
CASSPPAGLSTIYF
>14|.|TRBV7-9|TRBJ1-2|TRBD1
TGTGCCAGCAGCTCCCGGACAGGGGGAGGAAGCTACACCTTC
CASSSRTGGGSYTF
>14|.|TRBV19|TRBJ1-5|TRBD1
TGTGCCAGTAGTATGACAGGGGGAAATCAGCCCCAGCATTTT
CASSMTGGNQPQHF
>14|once|TRBV6-5|TRBJ1-1|.
TGTGCCAGCAGTGCGGGACGCAGAAGGACTGAAGCTTTCTTT
CASSAGRRRTEAFF
>14|.|TRBV7-7|TRBJ2-3|TRBD1
TGTGCTAGCAGCTCCGGGACAGGGGCGGATACGCAGTATTTT
CASSSGTGADTQYF
>15|.|TRBV15|TRBJ2-1|.
TGTGCCACCAGCGAACAGGGAGGCTCCTACAATGAGCAGTTCTTC
CATSEQGGSYNEQFF
>17|.|TRBV15|TRBJ1-5|.
TGTGCCACCAGCAGAGATCTATCCACCAACCCGAACCAGCCCCAGCATTTT
CATSRDLSTNPNQPQHF
>14|.|TRBV10-3|TRBJ1-2|TRBD1
TGTGCCATCAGTGAGTCAAGGACAGGGTACGGCTACACCTTC
CAISESRTGYGYTF
>14|.|TRBV6-6|TRBJ1-4|.
TGTGCCAGCAGTTACTCGCGATTGGGGGAAAAACTGTTTTTT
CASSYSRLGEKLFF
>11|.|TRBV7-9|TRBJ2-1|.
TGTGCCAGCAGCCCGGGACGCCTAGAATTCTTC
CASSPGRLEFF